What follows are 27 T cell receptor beta chains derived from one specimen sequenced in a study of chemoradiotherapy in HPV16-positive cancers. The method was immunoSEQ multiplex PCR; TCRdb's version includes in-frame clones alone and lacks a portion of them. The profile shows some 14,000 clones, 65% to 85% of them singletons. Sample acquisition took place from a patient who underwent chemoradiotherapy. These receptors came from a human donor with HPV-associated anogenital cancer.

This chain links TRBV19 with TRBJ1-1; D is unresolved. The V and J ends lost 7 bases and 1 base respectively, with 13 bases between them. The CDR3 length is 14 residues. In germline, CDR1 is LNHDA, CDR2 SQIVND (reference sequence). CDR3 sequence reads: CASISRAWNTEAFF. DNA of the CDR3: TGTGCCAGTATATCGAGGGCGTGGAACACTGAAGCTTTCTTT.

The chain uses TRBV10-3 and TRBJ1-5; 7 bases match TRBD1. Germline V gene lookup returns CDR1 ENHRY and CDR2 SYGVKD. This CDR3 has 13 amino acids. Trimming took 10 bases from V and 3 from J; bases not matched to a gene: 6. CDR3 protein: CATLQGNNQPQHF. The CDR3 DNA reads TGTGCCACCCTACAGGGGAACAATCAGCCCCAGCATTTT.

The chain carries TRBV6-4 and TRBJ2-1; 7 nucleotides agree with TRBD1. V dropped 5 bases and J dropped 4; count of bases not matched to a gene: 5. CDR3 length: 14 amino acids. Germline-derived CDR1 and CDR2 are MRHNA and SNTAGT. The CDR3 sequence: CASSRQGPYNEQFF. The CDR3 region has the DNA TGTGCCAGCAGTAGACAGGGCCCGTACAATGAGCAGTTCTTC.

V and J are TRBV28 and TRBJ1-4, with a weak D call TRBD1 (5 bases). Trimming shortened V by 7 bases and J by 8 bases, and 17 bases separated the two germline ends. The germline V gene encodes CDR1 MDHEN and CDR2 SYDVKM. The CDR3 has 14 amino acids. CDR3 loop: CASNSLLRQEKLFF. The DNA for the CDR3 is TGTGCCAGCAACTCCCTCCTTCGACAGGAAAAACTGTTTTTT.

The V gene is TRBV19, the J gene TRBJ1-6, with D unresolved. Germline values: CDR1 LNHDA, CDR2 SQIVND (reference sequence). V lost 3 bases and J lost 4, with 10 bases in between. This CDR3 comprises 15 residues. This chain's CDR3 is CASSIGRTYNSPLHF. In DNA form, the CDR3 reads TGTGCCAGTAGTATCGGTCGCACTTATAATTCACCCCTCCACTTT.

This chain uses TRBV2 with TRBJ2-5; 11 bases fit TRBD2. This CDR3 contains 14 residues. CDR1 SNHLY and CDR2 FYNNEI come from the germline V gene. V shed 9 bases and J 2 bases; nucleotides not matched to a gene: 5. As DNA, the CDR3 is TGTGCCAGGAGACTAGCGGGGCCTCAAGAGACCCAGTACTTC. Translation gives CARRLAGPQETQYF.

This clone was detected only once. J is TRBJ2-5 and V is TRBV6-4, with 15 bases fitting TRBD2. Losses at the gene ends were 6 bases for V and 5 bases for J; bases not matched to a gene: 16. The CDR3 has 19 residues. Germline V gene data show CDR1 as MRHNA and CDR2 as SNTAGT. CDR3: CASRTGLAGGVWIGETQYF. The CDR3 DNA follows: TGTGCCAGCAGGACGGGACTAGCGGGAGGAGTTTGGATTGGGGAGACCCAGTACTTC.

The chain couples TRBV19 to TRBJ2-1, with 10 bases fitting TRBD1. Germline lookup yields CDR1 LNHDA and CDR2 SQIVND (reference sequence). This CDR3 spans 16 amino acids. Trimming removed 2 bases from V and 6 bases from J; junction bases left unmatched: 7. CDR3 region: CASSINLGQGRNEQFF. Written as DNA, the CDR3 is TGTGCCAGTAGTATAAATCTGGGACAGGGGCGCAATGAGCAGTTCTTC.

The chain employs TRBV11-3 and TRBJ1-2, with D unclear. V gave up 5 bases and J gave up 0 bases, with 7 bases separating them. The CDR3 length is 13 residues. CDR1 and CDR2 from the germline V gene are SGHNT and YENEEA. CDR3 coding DNA: TGTGCCAGCAGCGAAGAAGCTAACTATGGCTACACCTTC. It yields the protein CASSEEANYGYTF.

The chain couples TRBV5-6 to TRBJ1-4, with TRBD1 matching 8 bases. Losses at the gene ends were 4 bases for V and 0 bases for J; bases not matched to a gene: 8. Germline CDR1 is SGHDT and CDR2 is YYEEEE. This CDR3 has 17 residues. The chain's CDR3 is CASSLGQGVATNEKLFF. For the CDR3, the DNA is TGTGCCAGCAGCCTTGGACAGGGTGTCGCAACTAATGAAAAACTGTTTTTT.

The V and J genes are TRBV5-1 and TRBJ2-3; tentatively, D is TRBD1 or TRBD2 (6 bases each). The CDR3 sequence is 16 residues long. Trimming took 6 bases from V and 5 from J, leaving 22 bases between them. Germline V gene data show CDR1 as SGHRS and CDR2 as YFSETQ. For the CDR3, the DNA is TGCGCCAGCACCCGGCAGCGGGCCAAGGGGGGAGATACGCAGTATTTT. It yields the protein CASTRQRAKGGDTQYF. The full variable domain, in which reference TRBV5-1 and TRBJ2-3 provide the parts outside the CDR3, is KAGVTQTPRYLIKTRGQQVTLSCSPISGHRSVSWYQQTPGQGLQFLFEYFSETQRNKGNFPGRFSGRQFSNSRSEMNVSTLELGDSALYLCASTRQRAKGGDTQYFGPGTRLTVL.

The J gene is TRBJ2-2, the V gene TRBV5-1; D perhaps matches TRBD2 (6 bases). Trimming pared 2 bases from V and 1 base from J, leaving 18 bases between. The germline CDR1 and CDR2 sequences are SGHRS and YFSETQ. The CDR3 loop spans 18 amino acids. CDR3 loop: CASSFFRVAALNTGELFF. In nucleotides, the CDR3 is TGCGCCAGCAGCTTTTTTCGGGTAGCGGCCTTGAACACCGGGGAGCTGTTTTTT.

This chain connects TRBV30 to TRBJ2-7, with TRBD2 matching over 10 bases. The CDR3 is 15 residues long. V gave up 0 bases and J gave up 6 bases; unmatched junction bases: 8. Looked up from germline, CDR1 is GTSNPN and CDR2 is SVGIG (reference sequence). CDR3 nucleotides: TGTGCCTGGAGTGTTGGGCTAGCGGGAGTACGCGAGCAGTACTTC. Translating it yields CAWSVGLAGVREQYF.

J is TRBJ1-5 and V is TRBV10-2; D uncertain. V lost 6 bases and J 0 bases, leaving 6 bases between the germline ends. Germline V gene sequence: CDR1 WSHSY, CDR2 SAAADI. The CDR3 totals 13 residues. CDR3: CASRTDSNQPQHF. The CDR3 bases are TGCGCCAGCAGGACGGATAGCAATCAGCCCCAGCATTTT.

The chain couples TRBV28 to TRBJ2-7; possible D gene TRBD1, 5 bases. V was trimmed by 3 bases and J by 6 bases, leaving 18 bases between them. The length of the CDR3 is 15 residues. Germline CDR1 MDHEN, CDR2 SYDVKM. The CDR3 spells CASSLPQGRFSEQYF. Here the CDR3 DNA reads TGTGCCAGCAGTTTGCCCCAGGGTAGATTCAGCGAGCAGTACTTC.

The chain joins TRBV6-1 to TRBJ2-3, with D unclear. The CDR3 consists of 15 residues. CDR1 is MNHNS, CDR2 SASEGT, per germline. V lost 7 bases to trimming and J lost 0 bases, with 14 bases between them. The CDR3: CASTLDTHSTDTQYF. DNA for the CDR3: TGTGCCAGCACCCTTGATACACATAGCACAGATACGCAGTATTTT.

This clone was observed a few times. This chain links TRBV9 with TRBJ2-7, with D possibly TRBD1 on 5 matching bases. In germline, CDR1 is SGDLS, CDR2 YYNGEE. V was shortened by 4 bases and J by 2 bases, with 13 bases between the two germline ends. The CDR3 has 14 residues. The CDR3 bases are TGTGCCAGCAGCTCACAGGACGGTCCCTACGAGCAGTACTTC. The encoded protein is CASSSQDGPYEQYF.

This clone appeared a few times. The CDR3 region has the DNA TGTGCCAGCAGCCCCGTTTCGGCAGGCATTCAGTACTTC. Amino acids: CASSPVSAGIQYF. The chain uses TRBV6-6 and TRBJ2-4; no clear D gene. CDR1 and CDR2 (germline): MNHNY, SVGAGI (reference sequence). The CDR3 has 13 residues. V was shortened by 6 bases and J by 9 bases, with 15 bases between the two germline ends.

To note about this clone: Other nucleotide sequences from this sample produce the same CDR3. The V and J genes are TRBV9 and TRBJ2-3, with a possible D match to TRBD2 (6 bases). The CDR3 consists of 15 residues. Germline loops: CDR1 SGDLS, CDR2 YYNGEE. Trimming removed 0 bases at V and 6 bases at J, with 14 bases between. Written as DNA, the CDR3 is TGTGCCAGCAGCGTAGTTGGGGGGAGCGGCGATACGCAGTATTTT. Translation: CASSVVGGSGDTQYF.

This clone turned up a few times. The chain combines TRBV5-1 with TRBJ1-1; D possibly corresponds to TRBD1 (6 bases). The CDR3 has 13 amino acids. Trimming took 4 bases from V and 5 from J, leaving 12 bases between them. Per germline, CDR1 SGHRS and CDR2 YFSETQ. The CDR3 loop is CASSQGTKTEAFF. The CDR3 region has the DNA TGCGCCAGCAGCCAGGGGACAAAAACTGAAGCTTTCTTT.

The chain is built from TRBV28 and TRBJ1-2; D is ambiguous. Trimming stripped 3 bases from V and 1 base from J, with 3 bases between. Germline loops: CDR1 MDHEN, CDR2 SYDVKM. The CDR3 is made up of 12 amino acids. The CDR3 is CASSFDNYGYTF. The CDR3, as DNA: TGTGCCAGCAGTTTTGATAACTATGGCTACACCTTC.

This chain uses TRBV27 with TRBJ1-4; TRBD1 matches 7 bases. CDR3 length equals 16 residues. The V gene's germline CDR1 is MNHEY and CDR2 SMNVEV (reference sequence). J lost 5 bases, V lost 5 bases, and 11 bases had no gene match. The CDR3 sequence is CASSPRGQGENEKLFF. DNA for the CDR3: TGTGCCAGCAGTCCAAGGGGGCAGGGGGAAAATGAAAAACTGTTTTTT.

V usage is TRBV29-1 and J usage is TRBJ2-6; D unclear. There are 13 residues in the CDR3. Germline V gene lookup returns CDR1 SQVTM and CDR2 ANQGSEA. Trimming removed 7 bases at V and 0 bases at J, with 7 bases between. The CDR3 nucleotides read TGCAGCGCGGCGATCTCTGGGGCCAACGTCCTGACTTTC. Translated, it gives CSAAISGANVLTF.

The V and J genes are TRBV4-1 and TRBJ2-7; D may be TRBD2 (5 bases). This CDR3 is built from 16 residues. Between the trimmed V and J ends, which lost 1 base and 2 bases, there was a span of 15 bases. From germline, CDR1 is MGHRA and CDR2 YSYEKL. The CDR3 is CASSQAGAARAYEQYF. The CDR3 DNA follows: TGCGCCAGCAGCCAAGCGGGCGCCGCGAGGGCCTACGAGCAGTACTTC.

This chain links TRBV19 with TRBJ2-3; TRBD2 agrees at 14 bases. The CDR3 extends over 18 amino acids. With 6 bases clipped from V and 1 base from J, the junction kept 9 bases outside the gene matches. Germline V gene sequence: CDR1 LNHDA, CDR2 SQIVND (reference sequence). CDR3 protein: CASRPRGLAGAGTDTQYF. CDR3 coding DNA: TGTGCCAGTAGACCCCGGGGACTAGCGGGAGCGGGCACAGATACGCAGTATTTT.

The sample holds a few counts of this clone. The V and J genes are TRBV6-6 and TRBJ2-7, with D maybe TRBD2 (6 bases). This CDR3 has 11 amino acids. Germline CDR1 MNHNY, CDR2 SVGAGI (reference sequence). With 0 bases removed from V and 12 bases from J, the gap between germline ends came to 9 bases. CDR3 residues: CASSYSGGLYF. The CDR3 nucleotides are TGTGCCAGCAGTTACTCTGGGGGGTTGTACTTC.

This chain joins TRBV25-1 and TRBJ2-3; 7 nucleotides agree with TRBD1. This CDR3 region has 16 residues. Per the germline V gene, CDR1 is MGHDK and CDR2 is SYGVNS. The V and J ends lost 5 bases and 1 base, in that order; junction bases with no gene match: 9. The CDR3 DNA sequence: TGTGCCAGCAGTCCTGTAGGGGGCGCGGGCACAGATACGCAGTATTTT. Residues: CASSPVGGAGTDTQYF.